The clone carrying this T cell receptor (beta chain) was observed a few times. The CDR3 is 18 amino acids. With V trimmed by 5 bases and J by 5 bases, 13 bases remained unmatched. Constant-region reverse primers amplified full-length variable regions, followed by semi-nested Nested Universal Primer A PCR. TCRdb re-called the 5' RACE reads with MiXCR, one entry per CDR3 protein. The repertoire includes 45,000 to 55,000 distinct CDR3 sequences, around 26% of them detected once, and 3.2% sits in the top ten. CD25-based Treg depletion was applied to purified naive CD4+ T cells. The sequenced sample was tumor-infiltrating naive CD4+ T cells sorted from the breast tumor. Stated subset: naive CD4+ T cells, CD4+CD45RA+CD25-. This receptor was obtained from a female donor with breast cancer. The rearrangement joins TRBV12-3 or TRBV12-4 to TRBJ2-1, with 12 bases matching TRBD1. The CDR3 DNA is TGTGCCAGCAGTAAAACCCGGGACAGGGGGCGGGGAGACAATGAGCAGTTCTTC. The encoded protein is CASSKTRDRGRGDNEQFF.